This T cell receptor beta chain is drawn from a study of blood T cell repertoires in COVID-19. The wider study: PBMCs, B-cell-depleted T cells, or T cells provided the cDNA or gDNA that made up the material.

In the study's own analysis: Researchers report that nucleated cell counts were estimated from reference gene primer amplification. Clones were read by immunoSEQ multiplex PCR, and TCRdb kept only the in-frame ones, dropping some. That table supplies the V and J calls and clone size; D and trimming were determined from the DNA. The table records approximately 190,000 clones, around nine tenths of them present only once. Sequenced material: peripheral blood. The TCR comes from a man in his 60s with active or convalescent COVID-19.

The CDR3 reads CASTKTTGIEEKLFF. The CDR3 DNA follows: TGTGCCAGCACCAAGACGACAGGGATCGAGGAAAAACTGTTTTTT. This chain uses TRBV21-1 with TRBJ1-4; the table gives TRBD1 as D, unverified against the DNA. TRBV21-1 corresponds to a pseudogene. The CDR3 contains 15 residues.